These 17 T cell receptor beta chains came from one sample sequenced in a study of T cell responses to AZD1222 COVID-19 vaccine. Sequenced by immunoSEQ multiplex PCR; TCRdb stores in-frame clones only, minus some. This table holds some 150,000 clones, just over 85% found once. Sequencing was performed on peripheral blood, taken 28 days after the second AZD1222 dose. These TCRs come from an adult who received the AZD1222 COVID-19 vaccine.

The chain joins TRBV6-1 to TRBJ1-1, with D possibly being TRBD1 (6 bases). From germline, CDR1 is MNHNS and CDR2 SASEGT. There are 13 residues in the CDR3. V lost 3 bases, J lost 6 bases, and 11 bases lay in between. The CDR3 spells CASSEEGVSEAFF. For the CDR3, the DNA is TGTGCCAGCAGTGAGGAGGGGGTTTCTGAAGCTTTCTTT.

This sequence joins TRBV5-4 and TRBJ2-5, with 11 positions matching TRBD2. The CDR3 sequence is 17 residues long. V was pared by 0 bases and J by 4 bases, with 8 bases of the junction left unmatched. The germline gives CDR1 SGHNT, CDR2 YYREEE (reference sequence). The CDR3 coding sequence is TGTGCCAGCAGCTTGGATAGCGGGGGGGCCTTGTCAGAGACCCAGTACTTC. Translation gives CASSLDSGGALSETQYF.

The CDR3 nucleotides are TGTGCCAGCAGCTTAGTAATTGGGGGGACAGAGCAGTACTTC. Its protein product is CASSLVIGGTEQYF. J is TRBJ2-7 and V is TRBV11-2, with D possibly being TRBD1 or TRBD2 (6 bases each). Trimming stripped 1 base from V and 7 bases from J, with 14 bases between. CDR1 is SGHAT and CDR2 is FQNNGV in the germline V gene. This CDR3 is built from 14 residues.

The chain carries TRBV2 and TRBJ1-5; no clear D gene. The CDR3 is 16 amino acids. The V and J ends lost 7 bases and 4 bases respectively, with 20 bases between them. CDR1 SNHLY and CDR2 FYNNEI come from the germline V gene. CDR3 sequence: CASTPPRREGNQPQHF. The DNA of the CDR3 is TGTGCCAGCACACCCCCACGGAGAGAAGGAAATCAGCCCCAGCATTTT.

J is TRBJ2-7 and V is TRBV6-1; possibly TRBD2 for D (5 bases). CDR1 and CDR2 (germline): MNHNS, SASEGT. The V end lost 0 bases, the J end lost 6 bases, and 15 bases lay between the germline ends. The CDR3 spans 15 residues. The CDR3 sequence: CASSEAAGSGGEQYF. The CDR3 DNA reads TGTGCCAGCAGTGAAGCGGCTGGGAGCGGCGGCGAGCAGTACTTC.

The J gene is TRBJ2-7, the V gene TRBV11-2; 12 bases fit TRBD2. The CDR3 length is 16 residues. Germline CDR1 reads SGHAT; CDR2 reads FQNNGV. V dropped 4 bases and J dropped 7; count of bases not matched to a gene: 11. In DNA form, the CDR3 reads TGTGCCAGCAGCTCAGTTCAACTAGCGGGGGGATGGGAGCAGTACTTC. Translation: CASSSVQLAGGWEQYF.

The gene calls are TRBV2 and TRBJ1-5, with D tentatively TRBD1 (5 bases). Germline CDR1 SNHLY, CDR2 FYNNEI. The CDR3 consists of 14 residues. V was trimmed by 7 bases and J by 0 bases, leaving 10 bases between them. DNA of the CDR3: TGTGCCAGCACAGACAGTTATAGCAATCAGCCCCAGCATTTT. Translation gives CASTDSYSNQPQHF.

This chain uses TRBV6-6 with TRBJ1-1; D is unresolved. V lost 0 bases and J 10 bases, leaving 9 bases between the germline ends. Germline CDR1 reads MNHNY; CDR2 reads SVGAGI (reference sequence). There are 12 residues in the CDR3. The CDR3: CASSYSSQLAFF. The CDR3 DNA follows: TGTGCCAGCAGTTACTCTTCTCAGCTAGCTTTCTTT.

This chain connects TRBV30 to TRBJ2-5; D not resolved. The CDR3 loop spans 12 amino acids. V was cut by 4 bases and J by 2 bases, with 8 bases left in between. Germline V lookup: CDR1 GTSNPN, CDR2 SVGIG (reference sequence). CDR3 coding DNA: TGTGCCTGGAATGATTTACAAGAGACCCAGTACTTC. This encodes CAWNDLQETQYF.

The chain recombines TRBV9 with TRBJ2-3; 13 nucleotides match TRBD2. The CDR3 has 19 residues. Trimming cost V 5 bases and J 2 bases; bases outside gene matches: 14. In germline, CDR1 is SGDLS, CDR2 YYNGEE. As DNA, the CDR3 is TGTGCCAGCAGTCTTACCGGGACTAGCGGGGATCTAACCACAGATACGCAGTATTTT. Its protein product is CASSLTGTSGDLTTDTQYF.

The rearrangement uses TRBV27 and TRBJ2-2; D tentatively reads TRBD1 or TRBD2 (5 bases each). V lost 4 bases to trimming and J lost 7 bases, with 19 bases between them. The CDR3 sequence is 16 residues long. CDR1 is MNHEY, CDR2 SMNVEV, per germline (reference sequence). In DNA form, the CDR3 reads TGTGCCAGCAGTTCTACCGGGACGGCCTTTGGCGGGGAGCTGTTTTTT. This sequence encodes CASSSTGTAFGGELFF.

The V and J genes are TRBV24-1 and TRBJ2-4; the match to TRBD1 covers 7 bases. Unmatched junction bases numbered 4, after V lost 2 bases and J lost 7 bases. The CDR3 runs 14 residues. CDR1 and CDR2 (germline): KGHDR, SFDVKD. CDR3 nucleotide sequence: TGTGCCACCAGTGATTACACAGGGGAGAACATTCAGTACTTC. It translates to CATSDYTGENIQYF.

This clone was recorded once. J is TRBJ1-5 and V is TRBV29-1, with D possibly TRBD1 on 6 matching bases. There are 13 residues in the CDR3. From germline, CDR1 is SQVTM and CDR2 ANQGSEA. V gave up 5 bases and J gave up 5 bases, with 13 bases separating them. The CDR3 nucleotides are TGCAGCGTTCGAGGGGGATATGATCAGCCCCAGCATTTT. Its protein is CSVRGGYDQPQHF.

The V call is TRBV2, the J call TRBJ2-5, with a weak D call TRBD1 (6 bases). The CDR3 has 13 residues. The germline V gene has CDR1 SNHLY and CDR2 FYNNEI. V was shortened by 6 bases and J by 3 bases, with 11 bases between the two germline ends. The CDR3 loop is CASRDTGKETQYF. The CDR3 coding sequence is TGTGCCAGCAGAGATACAGGGAAAGAGACCCAGTACTTC.

The chain has TRBV7-9 and TRBJ2-1; weak D call: TRBD2 (6 bases). The CDR3 runs to 16 residues. Trimming took off 3 bases at V and 8 bases at J, with 20 bases between the two ends. CDR1 and CDR2 from the germline V gene are SEHNR and FQNEAQ (reference sequence). CDR3 DNA sequence: TGTGCCAGCAGCTTTGCTACGGTGTGGGAGGAGGATGAGCAGTTCTTC. Its translation is CASSFATVWEEDEQFF.

This chain links TRBV13 with TRBJ2-1, with 9 bases aligning to TRBD2. The CDR3 extends over 14 amino acids. Germline trimming cut 2 bases from V and 7 bases from J; bases unmatched to any gene: 3. Germline V gene sequence: CDR1 PRHDT, CDR2 FYEKMQ (reference sequence). The CDR3: CASSLRLADNEQFF. DNA of the CDR3: TGTGCCAGCAGCTTAAGACTAGCGGATAATGAGCAGTTCTTC.

This chain connects TRBV27 to TRBJ2-5; D ambiguous. CDR1 is MNHEY and CDR2 is SMNVEV in the germline V gene (reference sequence). This CDR3 has 14 amino acids. The germline V and J ends were trimmed by 6 bases and 4 bases, with 15 bases remaining between them. This chain's CDR3 is CASSFKPLGETQYF. In DNA, the CDR3 is TGTGCCAGCAGCTTCAAGCCATTGGGAGAGACCCAGTACTTC.